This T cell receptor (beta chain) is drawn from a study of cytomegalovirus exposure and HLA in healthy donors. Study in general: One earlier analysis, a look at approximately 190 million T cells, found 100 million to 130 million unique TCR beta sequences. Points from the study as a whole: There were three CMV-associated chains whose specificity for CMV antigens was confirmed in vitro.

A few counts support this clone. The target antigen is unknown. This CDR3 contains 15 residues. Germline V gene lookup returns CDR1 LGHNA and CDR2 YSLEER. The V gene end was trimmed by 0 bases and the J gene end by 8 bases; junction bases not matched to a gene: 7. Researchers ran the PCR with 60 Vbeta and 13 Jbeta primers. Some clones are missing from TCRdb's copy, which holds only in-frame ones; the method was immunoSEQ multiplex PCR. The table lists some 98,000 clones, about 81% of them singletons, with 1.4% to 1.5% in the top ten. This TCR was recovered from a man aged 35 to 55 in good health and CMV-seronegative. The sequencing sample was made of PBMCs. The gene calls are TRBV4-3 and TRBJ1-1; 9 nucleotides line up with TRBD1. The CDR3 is CASSQDPGTGSEAFF. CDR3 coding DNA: TGCGCCAGCAGCCAAGATCCCGGGACAGGGAGCGAAGCTTTCTTT.